This T cell receptor beta chain was sequenced during a study of identical twins. Whole-study results and caveats: Among beta out-of-frame sequences, excess sharing between twins appeared weaker. Fewer insertions marked abundant cord blood beta clonotypes; young adult naive trended weakly, memory not at all.

The V end was cut by 3 bases, the J end by 1 base, with 18 bases between. The germline gives CDR1 KGHSH, CDR2 LQKENI. CDR3 size: 17 residues. TCRdb called the 5' RACE reads again in MiXCR, with one record for every CDR3 protein. This sample has roughly 1,500,000 distinct CDR3 sequences; about 32% occur once, and the top ten carry more than 0.25%. This clonotype was detected only a few times. Its antigen is still unknown. The source of this sequence is a newborn girl in good health. Sequenced: cord blood. J is TRBJ1-2 and V is TRBV18; D ambiguous. The CDR3 reads CASSPRTLSTYNYGYTF. The CDR3, as DNA: TGTGCCAGCTCACCCCGGACTCTATCCACATATAACTATGGCTACACCTTC.